A selection of T cell receptor beta chains follows, all from one sample in a study of CD8+ T cells in alopecia areata. Generated by immunoSEQ multiplex PCR, the TCRdb table keeps only in-frame clones and is missing some. The sample gives some 99,000 clones, 35% to 50% of which show up once; roughly 0.83% is in the top ten. Sequenced input: CD4+ T cells sorted from blood. The receptors were sampled from a human donor with alopecia areata. The CDR3 runs from the conserved cysteine through the conserved F or W. The D gene is left open where the match is weak. Clone size is not always given. Where it is, it says once, few, many or a class for expanded clones.

cdr3_nt cdr3_aa d_call j_call clone_size v_call
TGTGCCAGCAGCGTAGGAGCCACGGGTGAGCAGTACTTC CASSVGATGEQYF . TRBJ2-7 . TRBV9
TGCGCCAGCCGAAGTCGAGGCGTTCAAGAGACCCAGTACTTC CASRSRGVQETQYF . TRBJ2-5 . TRBV5-1
TGTGCCAGCAGCTCATCGATAGCGGGTGACACGCAGTATTTT CASSSSIAGDTQYF TRBD2 TRBJ2-3 . TRBV11-2
TGCAGCGTTCTGGCTAGCGGCAAACAAGAGACCCAGTACTTC CSVLASGKQETQYF TRBD2 TRBJ2-5 few TRBV29-1
TGTGCCTGGAGTGTTGGGGGTGAGCAGTACTTC CAWSVGGEQYF . TRBJ2-7 . TRBV30
TGCGCCAGCAGCCAAGACCCAAACAGGGGAGGAGAGCAGTACTTC CASSQDPNRGGEQYF . TRBJ2-7 . TRBV4-3
TGCGCCAGCAGGGTGTTGCGGGGGGGCGATTACGAGCAGTACTTC CASRVLRGGDYEQYF TRBD2 TRBJ2-7 . TRBV5-1
TGCGCCAGCCGACTCGGGGACTCTGGGGCCAACGTCCTGACTTTC CASRLGDSGANVLTF . TRBJ2-6 . TRBV5-1
TGCAGCGTTGAGGAATTATCCCCCTACGAGCAGTACTTC CSVEELSPYEQYF . TRBJ2-7 few TRBV29-1
TGCAGCGTGACTAGCGGAAGAGGGGTAAATGAGCAGTTCTTC CSVTSGRGVNEQFF TRBD2 TRBJ2-1 . TRBV29-1
TGTGCCAGCAGTCCCCGACAGGAGGCAGGGCGACTGTTTTTT CASSPRQEAGRLFF . TRBJ2-2 . TRBV6-6
TGTGCCAGCAGCTTGGGACAGAGCTACAATGAGCAGTTCTTC CASSLGQSYNEQFF TRBD1 TRBJ2-1 . TRBV7-9
TGCAGCGGTACCCAGGGGTACAACTCCTACAATGAGCAGTTCTTC CSGTQGYNSYNEQFF . TRBJ2-1 few TRBV29-1
TGCAGCGTTGAACGGAGCACTGAAGCTTTCTTT CSVERSTEAFF . TRBJ1-1 . TRBV29-1
TGCAGCGTTGGTCCGGGACATGACACTGAAGCTTTCTTT CSVGPGHDTEAFF . TRBJ1-1 few TRBV29-1
TGTGCCAGCAGCCAAGTTGGAAGATCACTGGGCGGTATCGAGCAGTTCTTC CASSQVGRSLGGIEQFF . TRBJ2-1 . TRBV14
TGCAGCGTTAAAGGGAACCAAGAGACCCAGTACTTC CSVKGNQETQYF . TRBJ2-5 . TRBV29-1
TGCGCCAGCAGCTTGGGGTGGAATTCAAATGAGCAGTTCTTC CASSLGWNSNEQFF . TRBJ2-1 few TRBV5-1
TGTGCCTGGAGTAGCGCTGCTATCAGCCCCCAGCATTTT CAWSSAAISPQHF . TRBJ1-5 . TRBV30
TGTGCCATCAGTGAGTCAGGGGACGAGCAGTACTTC CAISESGDEQYF . TRBJ2-7 few TRBV10-3
TGCGCCAGCAGCCGATCCAGGGGGCTTGGAGAGACCCAGTACTTC CASSRSRGLGETQYF TRBD1 TRBJ2-5 . TRBV4-3
TGCAGCGTTCAATACACAGATACGCAGTATTTT CSVQYTDTQYF . TRBJ2-3 . TRBV29-1
TGTGCCAGCATTGACAGGGTAAATGAGCAGTTCTTC CASIDRVNEQFF TRBD1 TRBJ2-1 few TRBV28
TGCAGCGTTCAAGGTACGGGAGCAGAGACCCAGTACTTC CSVQGTGAETQYF . TRBJ2-5 few TRBV29-1
TGCAGCGTTGGCCTCAATGAGCAGTTCTTC CSVGLNEQFF . TRBJ2-1 few TRBV29-1
TGTGCCAGCAGCCGATCCCCCATGGATGAGCAGTTCTTC CASSRSPMDEQFF . TRBJ2-1 once TRBV11-2
TGCAGCGTCCTGGAGGGGTCCAATCAGCCCCAGCATTTT CSVLEGSNQPQHF . TRBJ1-5 . TRBV29-1
TGCAGCGGACAGGGGGGCACTGAAGCTTTCTTT CSGQGGTEAFF TRBD1 TRBJ1-1 few TRBV29-1
TGCAGCGTTGGGCGCACAGATACGCAGTATTTT CSVGRTDTQYF . TRBJ2-3 . TRBV29-1
TGTGCCTGGAGTACCCGAGTTGGAGAAGCTTTCTTT CAWSTRVGEAFF . TRBJ1-1 . TRBV30
TGCAGCGCCCGAACAGGGTCCGGAGTTCAAGAGACCCAGTACTTC CSARTGSGVQETQYF . TRBJ2-5 few TRBV29-1
TGCAGCGTTGAAAATCTAGGCGGGGGGGCGAGTGAGCAGTTCTTC CSVENLGGGASEQFF TRBD2 TRBJ2-1 . TRBV29-1
TGCGCCAGCAGTGGCCCTAAGACCTTCCAGTTCTTC CASSGPKTFQFF . TRBJ2-1 . TRBV10-1
TGTGCCAGTTTACCTCCAGGGGGCCCTTACAATGAGCAGTTCTTC CASLPPGGPYNEQFF TRBD1 TRBJ2-1 . TRBV2
TGTGCCAGCAGTGTGAGGGGGAACACTGAAGCTTTCTTT CASSVRGNTEAFF . TRBJ1-1 . TRBV2
TGTGCCAGCAGCTTGCAAGGGGGACAGTACTTC CASSLQGGQYF . TRBJ2-4 few TRBV7-9
TGTGCCAGCAGTTACTATGGGGAGGGCACAGATACGCAGTATTTT CASSYYGEGTDTQYF . TRBJ2-3 . TRBV6-5
TGTGCCTGGAGTCCCCCCGCAGATGAAAAACTGTTTTTT CAWSPPADEKLFF . TRBJ1-4 . TRBV30
TGTGCCAGCAGGGAACATCAGCCCCAGCATTTT CASREHQPQHF . TRBJ1-5 . TRBV6-6
TGCAGCGTCCTGACAGTGGGGGCCAACGTCCTGACTTTC CSVLTVGANVLTF . TRBJ2-6 . TRBV29-1
TGTGCCAGCAGCTTAGCTCTAGGGCAGGGGTCAGACGAGCAGTACTTC CASSLALGQGSDEQYF . TRBJ2-7 . TRBV11-2
TGTGCCAGCAGTGAAGCGGGGACTAGCGAGTATTTT CASSEAGTSEYF TRBD2 TRBJ2-3 . TRBV2
TGTGCCAGCGCCGGGACAAAGAGGGAGACCCAGTACTTC CASAGTKRETQYF . TRBJ2-5 . TRBV2
TGTGCCAGCAGACGTGTAGGTAGCCTAGATACGCAGTATTTT CASRRVGSLDTQYF . TRBJ2-3 few TRBV11-2
TGTGCCAGCAGCGCCAGACTAGCGGGGCACCTGCAAGAGACCCAGTACTTC CASSARLAGHLQETQYF TRBD2 TRBJ2-5 . TRBV14